This TCR beta chain is from a study of OX40 agonist ivuxolimab in advanced cancers. For the study at large: Three patients had partial responses: one hepatocellular carcinoma, two cutaneous melanoma. Study results and limitations: Averaging showed that CD8+ T cells had more expanded clones than CD4+ did.

V shed 3 bases and J 3 bases; nucleotides not matched to a gene: 2. CDR1 and CDR2 (germline): SGHTA, FQGNSA. The CDR3 length is 14 residues. Profiling relied on immunoSEQ multiplex PCR, and the TCRdb table lists in-frame clones only, not all of them. The data show 73,000 or so clones, with 92% seen just once and about 0.45% held by the top ten. Of note for this clone: What it recognizes is unknown.

Sequenced here: CD4+ or CD8+ T cells sorted from blood, sampled in a trial of the OX40 agonist ivuxolimab. V is TRBV7-2 and J is TRBJ2-7, with 10 bases matching TRBD2. This clonotype was sampled from an adult with an advanced solid tumor such as melanoma, head and neck, liver or kidney cancer. CDR3 region: CASSFSGRLYEQYF. In DNA, the CDR3 is TGTGCCAGCAGCTTTAGCGGGAGGCTCTACGAGCAGTACTTC.